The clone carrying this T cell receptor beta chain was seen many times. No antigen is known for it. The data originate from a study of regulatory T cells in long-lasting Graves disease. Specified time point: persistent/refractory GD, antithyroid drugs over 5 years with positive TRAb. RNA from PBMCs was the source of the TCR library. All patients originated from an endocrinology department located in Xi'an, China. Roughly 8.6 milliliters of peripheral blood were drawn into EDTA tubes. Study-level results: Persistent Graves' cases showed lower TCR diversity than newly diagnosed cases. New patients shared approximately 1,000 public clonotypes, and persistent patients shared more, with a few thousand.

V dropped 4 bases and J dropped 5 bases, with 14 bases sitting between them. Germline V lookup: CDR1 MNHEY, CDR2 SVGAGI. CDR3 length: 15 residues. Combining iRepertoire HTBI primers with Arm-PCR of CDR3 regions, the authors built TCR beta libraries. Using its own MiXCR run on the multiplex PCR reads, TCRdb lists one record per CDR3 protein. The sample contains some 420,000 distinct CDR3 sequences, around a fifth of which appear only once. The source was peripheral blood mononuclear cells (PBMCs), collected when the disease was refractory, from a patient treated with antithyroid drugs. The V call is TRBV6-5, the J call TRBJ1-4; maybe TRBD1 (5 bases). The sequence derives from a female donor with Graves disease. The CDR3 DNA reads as TGTGCCAGCAGTTTGAAGACAGAAGGGAATGAAAAACTGTTTTTT. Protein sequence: CASSLKTEGNEKLFF.